This TCR beta chain is drawn from a study of blood T cell repertoires in COVID-19. On the study more broadly: Samples of COVID-19 (acute and convalescent) were obtained from the United States, Italy and Spain. T cells, B-cell-depleted T cells, or PBMCs supplied cDNA or gDNA.

V was cut by 0 bases and J by 14 bases, with 14 bases left in between. Germline values: CDR1 SGHTA, CDR2 FQGNSA. This CDR3 contains 13 residues. Seattle researchers signed up patients amid active infection and tracked them longitudinally. In the original workflow: Reference gene primers were amplified, and this amplification served to estimate nucleated cell counts. Profiled with immunoSEQ multiplex PCR; TCRdb holds only in-frame clones, not every one. Clone size and V and J calls were adopted from that table, with D and trimming inferred from the DNA. The table includes 200,000 to 250,000 clones, approximately 90% detected once.

The receptor's source is a man aged 60 to 75 with COVID-19, enrolled during active disease. The specimen was peripheral blood. This chain uses TRBV7-2 with TRBJ2-1; the D is unclear. In nucleotides, the CDR3 is TGTGCCAGCAGCTTAGCGGCGCCCGGAGAAAAGTTCTTC. It specifies CASSLAAPGEKFF.